This passage covers 32 T cell receptor beta chains from one sample sequenced in a study of CD8+ T cells in alopecia areata. The authors extracted RNA and reverse transcribed it into cDNA as the sequencing template. Profiling relied on immunoSEQ multiplex PCR, and the TCRdb table lists in-frame clones only, not all of them. The table includes roughly 120,000 clones, roughly 55% detected once. Stated treatment: oral pan-JAK inhibitor, 5-10 mg twice daily. This material consisted of CD8+ T cells sorted from blood, taken at week 24, from a patient treated with tofacitinib. Source of these receptors: a human donor with alopecia areata.

This chain links TRBV7-9 with TRBJ1-2; 11 nucleotides match TRBD1. Losses at the gene ends were 4 bases for V and 4 bases for J; bases not matched to a gene: 5. CDR3 length equals 15 residues. Germline V gene sequence: CDR1 SEHNR, CDR2 FQNEAQ (reference sequence). In DNA, the CDR3 is TGTGCCAGCAGCTCGGGACAGGGGGTAGTCTATGGCTACACCTTC. It translates to CASSSGQGVVYGYTF. Using reference TRBV7-9 and TRBJ1-2 for the parts outside the CDR3, the full variable domain is DTGVSQNPRHKITKRGQNVTFRCDPISEHNRLYWYRQTLGQGPEFLTYFQNEAQLEKSRLLSDRFSAERPKGSFSTLEIQRTEQGDSAMYLCASSSGQGVVYGYTFGSGTRLTVV.

CDR3 sequence: CASQGEGNQPQHF. The CDR3 DNA follows: TGTGCCAGTCAGGGTGAAGGCAATCAGCCCCAGCATTTT. The chain links TRBV7-9 to TRBJ1-5, with TRBD1 as a possible D gene (5 bases). Trimming left V 9 bases short and J 2 bases short, with 11 bases between. The CDR3 sequence is 13 residues long. Germline V CDR1 and CDR2: SEHNR, FQNEAQ (reference sequence).

The rearrangement uses TRBV27 and TRBJ1-6; 11 nucleotides agree with TRBD1. Germline CDR1 reads MNHEY; CDR2 reads SMNVEV (reference sequence). The CDR3 runs to 15 residues. J gave up 7 bases and V 2 bases, and 1 base lay outside the gene matches. The CDR3: CASSLRTGGNSPLHF. CDR3 nucleotide sequence: TGTGCCAGCAGTTTACGGACAGGGGGCAATTCACCCCTCCACTTT.

The chain couples TRBV6-1 to TRBJ2-3; unclear D gene. The CDR3 has 15 amino acids. V lost 3 bases, J lost 0 bases, and 10 bases lay in between. The germline gives CDR1 MNHNS, CDR2 SASEGT. The CDR3 DNA is TGTGCCAGCAGTGACTCAGTCGGTAGCACAGATACGCAGTATTTT. It encodes CASSDSVGSTDTQYF.

V usage is TRBV10-3 and J usage is TRBJ2-1; tentatively, D is TRBD2 (5 bases). This CDR3 comprises 12 residues. Germline assignment: CDR1 ENHRY and CDR2 SYGVKD. Trimming removed 5 bases from V and 7 bases from J, with 9 bases in between. The chain's CDR3 is CAISHPGNEQFF. In DNA form, the CDR3 reads TGTGCCATCAGTCACCCGGGAAATGAGCAGTTCTTC.

This clone occurred a few times. The chain uses TRBV5-1 and TRBJ2-7; TRBD1 aligns across 8 bases. The length of the CDR3 is 17 residues. CDR1 SGHRS and CDR2 YFSETQ come from the germline V gene. J gave up 5 bases and V 4 bases, and 17 bases lay outside the gene matches. The CDR3 sequence is CASSTRRFGQGGHEQYF. The CDR3 coding sequence is TGCGCCAGCAGCACCCGCCGATTCGGACAGGGAGGTCACGAGCAGTACTTC.

In nucleotides, the CDR3 is TGTGCCAGCAGCTTAACGTTGCCAGCGGGGAGGCTTGACAATGAGCAGTTCTTC. Translation: CASSLTLPAGRLDNEQFF. The V gene is TRBV7-3, the J gene TRBJ2-1, with 7 bases matching TRBD2. Trimming removed 0 bases from V and 5 bases from J; junction bases left unmatched: 13. Germline V gene data show CDR1 as SGHTA and CDR2 as FQGTGA. The CDR3 is 18 residues long.

As regards this clone: Relative to the germline gene, one junction end is altered; a read error may explain this. V and J are TRBV27 and TRBJ1-4; D is unresolved. Germline assignment: CDR1 MNHEY and CDR2 SMNVEV (reference sequence). This CDR3 has 15 residues. CDR3 sequence: CVSRLSEATNEKLFF. CDR3 coding DNA: TGTGTCAGCAGGCTCTCGGAGGCAACTAATGAAAAACTGTTTTTT. The full variable domain, with the rest looked up from reference TRBV27 and TRBJ1-4, is EAQVTQNPRYLITVTGKKLTVTCSQNMNHEYMSWYRQDPGLGLRQIYYSMNVEVTDKGDVPEGYKVSRKEKRNFPLILESPSPNQTSLYFCVSRLSEATNEKLFFGSGTQLSVL.

The J gene is TRBJ2-3, the V gene TRBV27; TRBD1 agrees at 9 bases. The CDR3 runs to 16 residues. Germline V CDR1 and CDR2: MNHEY, SMNVEV (reference sequence). The V segment lost 6 bases and the J segment 2 bases; nucleotides outside the gene matches: 9. The CDR3 nucleotides are TGTGCCAGCAGCGCGGTGGACAGGGGCCCCACAGATACGCAGTATTTT. Protein product: CASSAVDRGPTDTQYF.

This clone was seen more than once but under ten times. Other nucleotide sequences from this sample produce the same CDR3. The gene calls are TRBV7-9 and TRBJ2-1; no reliable D call. Trimming cost V 1 base and J 8 bases, with 6 bases left between them. The V gene's germline CDR1 is SEHNR and CDR2 FQNEAQ (reference sequence). The CDR3 totals 12 residues. This CDR3 reads CASSLVRDEQFF. The CDR3 DNA reads as TGTGCCAGCAGCTTAGTCCGGGATGAGCAGTTCTTC.

This chain joins TRBV15 and TRBJ1-1; TRBD1 might be the D (6 bases). Germline CDR1 is LNHNV and CDR2 is YYDKDF (reference sequence). Trimming cost V 4 bases and J 1 base, with 7 bases left between them. CDR3 length equals 13 residues. The CDR3 nucleotides read TGTGCCACCAGCACGACAGGGAACACTGAAGCTTTCTTT. It encodes CATSTTGNTEAFF.

This clone was seen only a few times. This sequence joins TRBV27 and TRBJ2-4; D is uncertain. CDR3 size: 13 residues. Germline values: CDR1 MNHEY, CDR2 SMNVEV (reference sequence). Trimming stripped 8 bases from V and 8 bases from J, with 16 bases between. CDR3 sequence (DNA): TGTGCCAGCGGGCTTGGGCCCCAAGACATTCAGTACTTC. Residues: CASGLGPQDIQYF.

V is TRBV6-1 and J is TRBJ1-5; D is possibly TRBD1 (6 bases). In germline, CDR1 is MNHNS, CDR2 SASEGT. V lost 9 bases and J 2 bases, leaving 14 bases between the germline ends. The CDR3 loop spans 14 amino acids. The CDR3 is CASSLGGGNQPQHF. CDR3 nucleotides: TGTGCCAGTTCTCTAGGGGGAGGCAATCAGCCCCAGCATTTT.

This chain joins TRBV9 and TRBJ1-3; D is ambiguous. This CDR3 has 16 amino acids. V was shortened by 3 bases and J by 0 bases, with 13 bases between the two germline ends. From germline, CDR1 is SGDLS and CDR2 YYNGEE. The CDR3 region has the DNA TGTGCCAGCAGCGCCCATACATCCTTCTCTGGAAACACCATATATTTT. Translating gives CASSAHTSFSGNTIYF.

The rearrangement uses TRBV2 and TRBJ2-3, with D tentatively TRBD1 (6 bases). The germline CDR1 and CDR2 sequences are SNHLY and FYNNEI. The CDR3 is 14 amino acids. Trimming shortened V by 9 bases and J by 2 bases, and 15 bases separated the two germline ends. For the CDR3, the DNA is TGTGCCAGTTCACAGGGACCCTTCACAGATACGCAGTATTTT. Its protein product is CASSQGPFTDTQYF.

This clone showed up many times. The gene calls are TRBV19 and TRBJ1-5; 9 nucleotides line up with TRBD1. With 7 bases clipped from V and 3 bases from J, the junction kept 13 bases outside the gene matches. Germline CDR1 reads LNHDA; CDR2 reads SQIVND (reference sequence). The CDR3 has 17 amino acids. The DNA for the CDR3 is TGTGCCAGTAATCTACCGGGACAGGGTTTGGACAATCAGCCCCAGCATTTT. Protein product: CASNLPGQGLDNQPQHF.

The rearrangement joins TRBV4-3 to TRBJ2-1; D might be TRBD2 (5 bases). The germline V gene encodes CDR1 LGHNA and CDR2 YSLEER. The CDR3 totals 15 residues. The V gene lost 4 bases and the J gene lost 0 bases, with 10 bases spanning the gap. The DNA of the CDR3 is TGCGCCAGCAGCCTAGCGATCCGCTCCTACAATGAGCAGTTCTTC. Translation gives CASSLAIRSYNEQFF.

In DNA form, the CDR3 reads TGTGCCAGCAGTTATCAGGGGGCAGGGGAGACCCAGTACTTC. Amino acids: CASSYQGAGETQYF. The J gene is TRBJ2-5, the V gene TRBV27; the match to TRBD1 covers 8 bases. The ends lost 4 bases at V and 5 bases at J; junction bases unmatched: 6. The CDR3 length is 14 residues. Germline V gives CDR1 MNHEY, CDR2 SMNVEV (reference sequence).

The chain combines TRBV27 with TRBJ2-3; D unclear. This CDR3 comprises 12 residues. Germline CDR1 MNHEY, CDR2 SMNVEV (reference sequence). V lost 6 bases, J lost 11 bases, and 15 bases lay in between. This CDR3 is CASSYAEIKQYF. As DNA, the CDR3 is TGTGCCAGCAGCTATGCAGAGATAAAGCAGTATTTT.

The chain uses TRBV4-2 and TRBJ2-1; D call uncertain. Germline V gene sequence: CDR1 LGHNA, CDR2 YNFKEQ. Trimming took 0 bases from V and 0 from J, leaving 12 bases between them. This CDR3 has 17 residues. CDR3: CASSQDLPPSSYNEQFF. The CDR3 DNA sequence: TGTGCCAGCAGCCAAGATCTGCCTCCTAGCTCCTACAATGAGCAGTTCTTC.

V usage is TRBV11-2 and J usage is TRBJ2-1; D is ambiguous. This CDR3 spans 11 amino acids. Germline V gene lookup returns CDR1 SGHAT and CDR2 FQNNGV. Trimming removed 0 bases from V and 9 bases from J, with 3 bases in between. The CDR3 DNA reads as TGTGCCAGCAGCTTAGAAGCTGAGCAGTTCTTC. Translated: CASSLEAEQFF.

This chain uses TRBV7-9 with TRBJ2-7; tentatively, D is TRBD1 (6 bases). From germline, CDR1 is SEHNR and CDR2 FQNEAQ (reference sequence). This CDR3 has 13 residues. The V end was cut by 5 bases, the J end by 2 bases, with 10 bases between. This chain's CDR3 is CASSPWDTYEQYF. CDR3 DNA sequence: TGTGCCAGCAGCCCCTGGGACACCTACGAGCAGTACTTC. The full variable domain, rest sourced from reference TRBV7-9 and TRBJ2-7, is DTGVSQNPRHKITKRGQNVTFRCDPISEHNRLYWYRQTLGQGPEFLTYFQNEAQLEKSRLLSDRFSAERPKGSFSTLEIQRTEQGDSAMYLCASSPWDTYEQYFGPGTRLTVT.

The DNA for the CDR3 is TGTGCCAGCAGCGGACAGGGGCTTGAAGAGACCCAGTACTTC. This gives the protein CASSGQGLEETQYF. The chain combines TRBV6-5 with TRBJ2-5; 9 bases agree with TRBD1. V was clipped by 6 bases and J by 3 bases; unmatched bases: 5. CDR3 length: 14 residues. CDR1 is MNHEY, CDR2 SVGAGI, per germline.

The chain employs TRBV9 and TRBJ1-6; 7 nucleotides line up with TRBD1. V lost 3 bases, J lost 8 bases, and 5 bases stayed unmatched. The germline V gene has CDR1 SGDLS and CDR2 YYNGEE. The CDR3 extends over 14 amino acids. The DNA for the CDR3 is TGTGCCAGCAGCGAGGGGGACAGTCATTCACCCCTCCACTTT. Translated: CASSEGDSHSPLHF.

V and J are TRBV27 and TRBJ1-2; 11 bases align to TRBD1. CDR1 and CDR2 from the germline V gene are MNHEY and SMNVEV (reference sequence). After removal of 2 bases from V and 4 bases from J, the junction contained 6 bases not matched to a gene. This CDR3 has 16 amino acids. The CDR3 loop reads CASSLRTGGYGYGYTF. CDR3 DNA: TGTGCCAGCAGTTTACGGACAGGGGGCTATGGCTATGGCTACACCTTC.

The chain recombines TRBV27 with TRBJ1-5; D uncertain. Germline V CDR1 and CDR2: MNHEY, SMNVEV (reference sequence). Trimming took 4 bases from V and 0 from J, leaving 7 bases between them. The CDR3 spans 14 residues. The CDR3 DNA follows: TGTGCCAGCAGTTCAGATTATAGCAATCAGCCCCAGCATTTT. This translates into CASSSDYSNQPQHF.

The V call is TRBV28, the J call TRBJ2-1; 8 bases are shared with TRBD2. Germline lookup yields CDR1 MDHEN and CDR2 SYDVKM. J lost 1 base, V lost 3 bases, and 5 bases had no gene match. The CDR3 extends over 16 amino acids. CDR3: CASSFFRGGSYNEQFF. DNA of the CDR3: TGTGCCAGCAGTTTCTTTCGCGGGGGGTCCTACAATGAGCAGTTCTTC.

V is TRBV5-8 and J is TRBJ2-5, with 8 bases identical to TRBD1. The CDR3 has 13 amino acids. Germline V CDR1 and CDR2: SGHTS, YDEGEE. V shed 0 bases and J 5 bases; nucleotides not matched to a gene: 0. The CDR3 protein is CASSLGDRETQYF. The CDR3 nucleotides read TGTGCCAGCAGCTTGGGGGACAGGGAGACCCAGTACTTC.

Here the CDR3 reads CASSSHRGSLDTQYF. In DNA form, the CDR3 reads TGCGCCAGCAGCTCCCACAGGGGGTCATTAGATACGCAGTATTTT. V gene TRBV4-1 combines with J gene TRBJ2-3, with 8 bases aligning to TRBD1. V lost 5 bases, J lost 5 bases, and 9 bases stayed unmatched. CDR1 MGHRA and CDR2 YSYEKL come from the germline V gene. This CDR3 spans 15 amino acids.

The rearrangement uses TRBV4-1 and TRBJ2-7; no clear D. The CDR3 is 14 amino acids. From germline, CDR1 is MGHRA and CDR2 YSYEKL. The ends were cut back, 1 base at V and 2 bases at J, with 9 bases in the middle. The CDR3 here is CASSQGYLAYEQYF. DNA for the CDR3: TGCGCCAGCAGCCAAGGGTATCTTGCCTACGAGCAGTACTTC.

This clone turned up a few times. The chain has TRBV12-5 and TRBJ1-1; D ambiguous. The CDR3 consists of 14 residues. The germline V gene has CDR1 LGHNT and CDR2 FRNRAP. Deletions cut 4 bases from V and 1 base from J, with 10 bases between. CDR3 nucleotides: TGTGCTAGTGGTTCGGATTGGGGGAACACTGAAGCTTTCTTT. Protein product: CASGSDWGNTEAFF.

The CDR3 loop reads CASSLVTTNEKLFF. CDR3 DNA sequence: TGTGCCAGCAGTCTTGTTACAACTAATGAAAAACTGTTTTTT. The gene calls are TRBV6-5 and TRBJ1-4; D gene uncertain. Per the germline V gene, CDR1 is MNHEY and CDR2 is SVGAGI. The CDR3 totals 14 residues. V lost 5 bases and J 0 bases, leaving 7 bases between the germline ends.